The sequence of this TCR beta chain was determined in a study of blood T cell repertoires in COVID-19. Turning to the study itself: Nucleic acid was either cDNA or gDNA, and it came from T cells, B-cell-depleted T cells, or PBMCs.

Only one count was recorded for this clone. V was pared by 3 bases and J by 6 bases, with 15 bases between. Germline V gene lookup returns CDR1 SGHVS and CDR2 FNYEAQ. The CDR3 consists of 14 residues. Per the original data handling: It was from reference gene primer amplification that nucleated cell counts were estimated. TCRdb's table, derived via immunoSEQ multiplex PCR, lists solely in-frame clones and lacks some. The V and J calls and the clone size are those of that table, but D and trimming were determined from the DNA. The sample lists 150,000 to 200,000 clones; around four fifths were seen once.

The rearrangement links TRBV7-6 to TRBJ2-7, with D perhaps TRBD1 (6 bases). The TCR sequence derives from a man in his sixties with COVID-19, enrolled during active disease. The sequenced sample was peripheral blood. This chain's CDR3 is CASSFGSSGAEQYF. The CDR3 DNA is TGTGCCAGCAGCTTTGGCAGCTCAGGGGCCGAGCAGTACTTC.